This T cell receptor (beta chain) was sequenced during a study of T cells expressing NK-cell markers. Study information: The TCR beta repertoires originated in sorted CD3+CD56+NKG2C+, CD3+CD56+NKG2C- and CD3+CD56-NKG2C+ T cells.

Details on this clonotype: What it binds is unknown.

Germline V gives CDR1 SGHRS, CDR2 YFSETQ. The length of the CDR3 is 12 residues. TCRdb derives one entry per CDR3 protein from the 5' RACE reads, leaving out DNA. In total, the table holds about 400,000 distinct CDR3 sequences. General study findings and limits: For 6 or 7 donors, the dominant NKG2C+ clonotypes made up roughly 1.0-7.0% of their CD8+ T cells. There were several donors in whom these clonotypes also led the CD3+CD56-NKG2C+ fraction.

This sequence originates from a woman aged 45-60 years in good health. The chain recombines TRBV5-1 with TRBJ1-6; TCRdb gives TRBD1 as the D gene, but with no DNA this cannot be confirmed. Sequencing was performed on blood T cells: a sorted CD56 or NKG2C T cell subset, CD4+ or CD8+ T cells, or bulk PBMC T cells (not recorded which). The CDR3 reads CASSTVGGPLHF.